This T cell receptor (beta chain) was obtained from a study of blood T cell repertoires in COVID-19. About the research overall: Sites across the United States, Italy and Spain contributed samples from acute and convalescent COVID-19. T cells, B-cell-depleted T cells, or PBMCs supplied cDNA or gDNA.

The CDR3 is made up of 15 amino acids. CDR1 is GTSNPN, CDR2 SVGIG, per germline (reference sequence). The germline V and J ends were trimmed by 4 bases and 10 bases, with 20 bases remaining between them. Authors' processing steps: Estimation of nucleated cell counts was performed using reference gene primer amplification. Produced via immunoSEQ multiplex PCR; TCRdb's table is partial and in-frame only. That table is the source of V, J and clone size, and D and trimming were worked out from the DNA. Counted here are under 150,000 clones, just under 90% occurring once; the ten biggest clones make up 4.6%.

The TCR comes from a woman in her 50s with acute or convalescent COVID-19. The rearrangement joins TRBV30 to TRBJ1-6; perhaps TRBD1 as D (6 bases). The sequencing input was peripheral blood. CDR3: CAWKLHGLQGSPLHF. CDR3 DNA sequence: TGTGCCTGGAAATTACATGGACTTCAGGGGTCACCCCTCCACTTT.